This record looks at one T cell receptor beta chain sequence and its context. The data originate from a study of blood T cell repertoires in COVID-19. TCRdb keeps only in-frame clones here, not all; method: immunoSEQ multiplex PCR. The sample shows approximately 210,000 clones, 82% of them seen only once. Per germline, CDR1 MDHEN and CDR2 SYDVKM. The CDR3 has 17 residues. V was cut by 7 bases and J by 0 bases, with 19 bases left in between. Ages ranged from about 18 to 100 years, with residence in some 25 US areas. The chain combines TRBV28 with TRBJ1-5; unclear D gene. This clonotype was obtained from a man aged 40-49 years who had recovered from COVID-19. The material sequenced was PBMCs or T cells enriched from blood (not recorded which). The CDR3 bases are TGTGCCAGCACCCGCAGTAATATATATCGTAGCAATCAGCCCCAGCATTTT. This sequence encodes CASTRSNIYRSNQPQHF.